This T cell receptor (beta chain) was recorded in a study of T cells expressing NK-cell markers. Study-level information: Seven of the eight sequenced donors were HCMV-seropositive; one was seronegative.

The V gene's germline CDR1 is MNHNY and CDR2 SVGAGI (reference sequence). CDR3 length: 14 residues. TCRdb re-called the 5' RACE reads; one entry per CDR3 protein, DNA not given. This listing includes about 460,000 distinct CDR3 sequences. The chain carries TRBV6-6 and TRBJ1-5. What was sequenced was blood T cells: a sorted CD56 or NKG2C T cell subset, CD4+ or CD8+ T cells, or bulk PBMC T cells (not recorded which). This TCR came from a woman aged 45 to 65 in good health. The CDR3 spells CASSSEGNNQPQHF.